These 21 T cell receptor beta chains were sequenced from one sample in a study of blood T cell repertoires in COVID-19. The protocol was immunoSEQ multiplex PCR, while the TCRdb copy is restricted to in-frame clones and leaves out a portion. The sample includes about 79,000 clones, roughly 90% of them seen just once. The specimen sequenced was peripheral blood. These receptor sequences come from a man aged 45-65 years with active COVID-19.

The count of this clone is one. This chain connects TRBV15 to TRBJ1-5; D may be TRBD1 (6 bases). Germline lookup yields CDR1 LNHNV and CDR2 YYDKDF (reference sequence). Trimming took off 3 bases at V and 7 bases at J, with 13 bases between the two ends. The length of the CDR3 is 14 residues. The CDR3 nucleotides read TGTGCCACCAGCAGGACAGGTTATGAACAGCCCCAGCATTTT. This gives the protein CATSRTGYEQPQHF.

The rearrangement uses TRBV3-1 (or the pseudogene TRBV3-2) and TRBJ2-1; 7 nucleotides agree with TRBD2. The V gene's germline CDR1 is LGHDT and CDR2 YNNKEL (reference sequence). The CDR3 runs to 14 residues. The V and J ends lost 0 bases and 9 bases, in that order; junction bases with no gene match: 5. As DNA, the CDR3 is TGTGCCAGCAGCCAAGATCGACTAGCCGGTGAGCAGTTCTTC. It yields the protein CASSQDRLAGEQFF.

J is TRBJ2-7 and V is TRBV4-2, with unresolved D. The V end was cut by 0 bases, the J end by 0 bases, with 12 bases between. CDR3 size: 16 residues. The germline CDR1 and CDR2 sequences are LGHNA and YNFKEQ. DNA of the CDR3: TGTGCCAGCAGCCAAGATCTTCCTTATAGCTCCTACGAGCAGTACTTC. This encodes CASSQDLPYSSYEQYF.

The J gene is TRBJ2-1, the V gene TRBV4-1, with D hard to call. The germline gives CDR1 MGHRA, CDR2 YSYEKL. Trimming left V 4 bases short and J 6 bases short, with 4 bases between. There are 11 residues in the CDR3. DNA of the CDR3: TGCGCCAGCAGCCGGAGCAATGAGCAGTTCTTC. Its translation is CASSRSNEQFF.

This clone was observed a handful of times. The chain has TRBV27 and TRBJ2-2, with 10 bases lining up with TRBD1. Germline lookup yields CDR1 MNHEY and CDR2 SMNVEV (reference sequence). This CDR3 has 19 amino acids. V lost 0 bases to trimming and J lost 2 bases; unmatched junction nucleotides: 9. CDR3 nucleotides: TGTGCCAGCAGTTTATCGACAGGGGGCGATTACCGTAACACCGGGGAGCTGTTTTTT. Translated, it gives CASSLSTGGDYRNTGELFF.

This clone was detected a few times. The chain is built from TRBV19 and TRBJ2-2; TRBD2 agrees at 8 bases. The ends lost 4 bases at V and 5 bases at J; junction bases unmatched: 9. CDR3 size: 16 residues. CDR1 and CDR2 from the germline V gene are LNHDA and SQIVND (reference sequence). The CDR3 here is CASSTVAGRGTGELFF. The CDR3 DNA follows: TGTGCCAGTAGTACCGTAGCGGGGCGAGGAACCGGGGAGCTGTTTTTT.

The CDR3 here is CASSRDRVPGANVLTF. The CDR3 DNA sequence: TGTGCCAGCAGTCGGGACAGGGTACCTGGGGCCAACGTCCTGACTTTC. The V and J genes are TRBV28 and TRBJ2-6; 9 positions agree with TRBD1. The CDR3 contains 16 residues. V gave up 5 bases and J gave up 2 bases; unmatched junction bases: 4. Germline assignment: CDR1 MDHEN and CDR2 SYDVKM.

The chain is built from TRBV4-1 and TRBJ1-5; D gene unclear. The CDR3 consists of 18 residues. Germline loops: CDR1 MGHRA, CDR2 YSYEKL. V shed 0 bases and J shed 0 bases, with 15 bases lying between them. This CDR3 reads CASSQESGSVYSNQPQHF. CDR3 sequence (DNA): TGCGCCAGCAGCCAAGAAAGCGGAAGCGTCTATAGCAATCAGCCCCAGCATTTT.

In its sample, this clone was seen once. The CDR3 DNA reads TGTGCCAGCAGTTACGGACAGGGCTTCGTGCAAAAACTGTTTTTT. Translated, it gives CASSYGQGFVQKLFF. This chain links TRBV6-5 with TRBJ1-4; TRBD1 aligns across 8 bases. CDR1 is MNHEY and CDR2 is SVGAGI in the germline V gene. V lost 2 bases and J lost 9; bases outside the gene matches: 8. CDR3 length equals 15 residues.

This rearrangement joins TRBV28 to TRBJ2-7; D might be TRBD1 (6 bases). This CDR3 contains 14 residues. Germline loops: CDR1 MDHEN, CDR2 SYDVKM. Trimming took 8 bases from V and 1 from J, leaving 15 bases between them. The chain's CDR3 is CASYTQGKSYEQYF. For the CDR3, the DNA is TGTGCCAGCTATACACAGGGAAAATCCTACGAGCAGTACTTC. Together with reference TRBV28 and TRBJ2-7, the CDR3 gives the full variable domain: DVKVTQSSRYLVKRTGEKVFLECVQDMDHENMFWYRQDPGLGLRLIYFSYDVKMKEKGDIPEGYSVSREKKERFSLILESASTNQTSMYLCASYTQGKSYEQYFGPGTRLTVT.

The J gene is TRBJ2-7, the V gene TRBV5-1; tentative D call: TRBD1 (6 bases). This CDR3 is built from 15 residues. Germline loops: CDR1 SGHRS, CDR2 YFSETQ. The V end lost 3 bases, the J end lost 0 bases, and 13 bases lay between the germline ends. The CDR3 DNA follows: TGCGCCAGCAGCTCGGGACACTCTGGCTCCTACGAGCAGTACTTC. The encoded protein is CASSSGHSGSYEQYF.

In this sample, this clone turned up a few times. The chain recombines TRBV4-1 with TRBJ2-7; 7 bases agree with TRBD1. There are 16 residues in the CDR3. The germline gives CDR1 MGHRA, CDR2 YSYEKL. The V gene end was trimmed by 0 bases and the J gene end by 2 bases; junction bases not matched to a gene: 7. The CDR3 spells CASSQDSRQGTYEQYF. The CDR3 coding sequence is TGCGCCAGCAGCCAAGATTCAAGACAGGGCACCTACGAGCAGTACTTC.

This clone was seen once. This chain joins TRBV5-5 and TRBJ1-1; maybe TRBD1 (6 bases). The ends were cut back, 4 bases at V and 2 bases at J, with 15 bases in the middle. The germline CDR1 and CDR2 sequences are SGHKS and YYEKEE (reference sequence). This CDR3 region has 15 residues. The CDR3 loop reads CASSRFQGTNTEAFF. The CDR3 nucleotides are TGTGCCAGCAGCCGCTTCCAGGGGACAAACACTGAAGCTTTCTTT.

The V gene is TRBV7-2, the J gene TRBJ2-7; 10 bases line up with TRBD2. This CDR3 has 15 residues. Germline V CDR1 and CDR2: SGHTA, FQGNSA. V shed 5 bases and J 6 bases; nucleotides not matched to a gene: 10. CDR3 sequence reads: CASSPGSGGAVEQYF. The CDR3 DNA reads as TGTGCCAGCAGCCCCGGAAGCGGGGGGGCCGTCGAGCAGTACTTC.

The rearrangement uses TRBV19 and TRBJ2-7; TRBD1 aligns across 11 bases. Per the germline V gene, CDR1 is LNHDA and CDR2 is SQIVND (reference sequence). The junction had 4 bases not matched to a gene; V was cut back by 5 bases and J by 1 base. This CDR3 has 15 amino acids. CDR3 protein: CASSSGQGGSYEQYF. In DNA form, the CDR3 reads TGTGCCAGTAGTTCGGGACAGGGGGGTTCCTACGAGCAGTACTTC. Variable domain in full (rest from reference TRBV19 and TRBJ2-7): DGGITQSPKYLFRKEGQNVTLSCEQNLNHDAMYWYRQDPGQGLRLIYYSQIVNDFQKGDIAEGYSVSREKKESFPLTVTSAQKNPTAFYLCASSSGQGGSYEQYFGPGTRLTVT.

This clone appeared a single time. This chain links TRBV11-3 with TRBJ1-1; D perhaps matches TRBD1 (6 bases). The V gene lost 4 bases and the J gene lost 1 base, with 19 bases spanning the gap. CDR1 is SGHNT, CDR2 YENEEA, per germline. The CDR3 runs to 17 residues. This CDR3 is CASSSRGGGRGNTEAFF. In DNA, the CDR3 is TGTGCCAGCAGCTCTAGGGGGGGTGGCCGAGGGAACACTGAAGCTTTCTTT.

The J gene is TRBJ1-5, the V gene TRBV2, with 9 positions matching TRBD1. In germline, CDR1 is SNHLY, CDR2 FYNNEI. Trimming cost V 7 bases and J 4 bases; bases outside gene matches: 8. The CDR3 is 15 amino acids. CDR3 residues: CASIERDRVNQPQHF. CDR3 bases: TGTGCCAGCATAGAAAGGGACAGGGTTAATCAGCCCCAGCATTTT.

This clone was seen just once. The chain employs TRBV28 and TRBJ2-3; D might be TRBD2 (6 bases). From germline, CDR1 is MDHEN and CDR2 SYDVKM. Trimming left V 1 base short and J 5 bases short, with 19 bases between. The CDR3 runs to 17 residues. The CDR3 region is CASSLSASVQGRDTQYF. The CDR3 nucleotides are TGTGCCAGCAGTTTATCGGCTAGCGTCCAAGGGAGAGATACGCAGTATTTT.

J is TRBJ2-7 and V is TRBV5-1; 7 bases line up with TRBD1. The CDR3 consists of 16 residues. The germline V gene has CDR1 SGHRS and CDR2 YFSETQ. The V segment lost 0 bases and the J segment 3 bases; nucleotides outside the gene matches: 9. The CDR3 sequence is CASSLDSGTVFYEQYF. In nucleotides, the CDR3 is TGCGCCAGCAGCTTGGATTCCGGGACAGTATTCTACGAGCAGTACTTC.

This clone has a handful of counts. The rearrangement joins TRBV28 to TRBJ2-1, with D perhaps matching TRBD2 (7 bases). The V gene lost 7 bases and the J gene lost 0 bases, with 19 bases spanning the gap. CDR1 MDHEN and CDR2 SYDVKM come from the germline V gene. The CDR3 is 17 residues long. The CDR3 protein is CASTSGGRVDSYNEQFF. For the CDR3, the DNA is TGTGCCAGCACCTCGGGGGGCCGGGTAGACTCCTACAATGAGCAGTTCTTC.

The rearrangement links TRBV5-5 to TRBJ1-3; D remains unclear. V was cut by 2 bases and J by 4 bases, with 10 bases left in between. CDR1 and CDR2 (germline): SGHKS, YYEKEE (reference sequence). This CDR3 region has 14 residues. The CDR3 loop reads CASSFPGQGNTIYF. CDR3 bases: TGTGCCAGCAGCTTCCCGGGTCAAGGAAACACCATATATTTT.